These T cell receptor beta chains were read from a single sample in a study of blood T cell repertoires in COVID-19. Data came from immunoSEQ multiplex PCR; TCRdb stores just in-frame clones and leaves some out. The top ten clones hold under 3% of a sample with about 210,000 clones, 80% to 90% of them seen once. The sample consisted of peripheral blood. The receptors derive from a man aged 45 to 65 with active or convalescent COVID-19. Both conserved end residues are part of each CDR3. Each record gives: D gene, clone size, J gene, V gene, CDR3 protein, CDR3 DNA. The D gene is left open where the match is weak. The size of a clone is reported for some rows only, either as once, few or many, or as a class for expanded clones.

D gene: TRBD2
clone size: few
J gene: TRBJ2-4
V gene: TRBV4-1
CDR3 protein: CASSPTSGGSLLAKNIQYF
CDR3 DNA: TGCGCCAGCAGCCCGACTAGCGGGGGCTCACTTCTAGCCAAAAACATTCAGTACTTC

D gene: TRBD1
clone size: NA
J gene: TRBJ2-1
V gene: TRBV14
CDR3 protein: CASSRGGAPNEQFF
CDR3 DNA: TGTGCCAGCAGCCGAGGGGGCGCTCCCAATGAGCAGTTCTTC

D gene: NA
clone size: NA
J gene: TRBJ1-3
V gene: TRBV6-1
CDR3 protein: CASSEFDRTSGNTIYF
CDR3 DNA: TGTGCCAGCAGTGAATTTGACAGGACCTCTGGAAACACCATATATTTT

D gene: TRBD2
clone size: NA
J gene: TRBJ2-7
V gene: TRBV5-1
CDR3 protein: CASKRGAYEQYF
CDR3 DNA: TGCGCCAGCAAACGGGGGGCCTACGAGCAGTACTTC

D gene: NA
clone size: NA
J gene: TRBJ2-3
V gene: TRBV5-4
CDR3 protein: CASRLTPPTDTQYF
CDR3 DNA: TGTGCCAGCAGGCTGACTCCCCCTACAGATACGCAGTATTTT

D gene: NA
clone size: NA
J gene: TRBJ1-1
V gene: TRBV9
CDR3 protein: CASSVEGQGSWTEAFF
CDR3 DNA: TGTGCCAGCAGCGTAGAGGGGCAGGGGTCATGGACTGAAGCTTTCTTT

D gene: TRBD1
clone size: once
J gene: TRBJ1-4
V gene: TRBV7-6
CDR3 protein: CASSFSMGQGDEKLFF
CDR3 DNA: TGTGCCAGCAGCTTCAGTATGGGACAGGGAGATGAAAAACTGTTTTTT

D gene: NA
clone size: once
J gene: TRBJ1-3
V gene: TRBV12-3/TRBV12-4
CDR3 protein: CASRTAGNTIYF
CDR3 DNA: TGTGCCAGCAGAACAGCTGGAAACACCATATATTTT

D gene: TRBD1
clone size: once
J gene: TRBJ1-4
V gene: TRBV5-5
CDR3 protein: CASSSGQGAGTNEKLFF
CDR3 DNA: TGTGCCAGCAGCTCCGGACAGGGGGCAGGAACTAATGAAAAACTGTTTTTT

D gene: NA
clone size: NA
J gene: TRBJ2-1
V gene: TRBV6-5
CDR3 protein: CASEGSSYNEQFF
CDR3 DNA: TGTGCCTCGGAGGGTAGCTCCTACAATGAGCAGTTCTTC

D gene: NA
clone size: once
J gene: TRBJ2-6
V gene: TRBV7-2
CDR3 protein: CASSRKGSGANVLTF
CDR3 DNA: TGTGCCAGCAGCAGAAAGGGGTCCGGGGCCAACGTCCTGACTTTC

D gene: TRBD1
clone size: NA
J gene: TRBJ2-7
V gene: TRBV15
CDR3 protein: CATSRTGREQYF
CDR3 DNA: TGTGCCACTAGTAGGACAGGGCGCGAGCAGTACTTC

D gene: NA
clone size: NA
J gene: TRBJ1-2
V gene: TRBV6-7
CDR3 protein: CASSYSGRGSAGYTF
CDR3 DNA: TGTGCCAGCAGTTACTCAGGTCGAGGCTCCGCCGGCTACACCTTC

D gene: TRBD2
clone size: NA
J gene: TRBJ2-1
V gene: TRBV5-1
CDR3 protein: CASSFLGGGAFDEQFF
CDR3 DNA: TGCGCCAGCAGCTTCCTGGGCGGGGGGGCTTTTGATGAGCAGTTCTTC

D gene: TRBD1
clone size: few
J gene: TRBJ1-3
V gene: TRBV2
CDR3 protein: CASSVGGSGGNTIYF
CDR3 DNA: TGTGCCAGCAGTGTAGGGGGCTCGGGTGGAAACACCATATATTTT

D gene: TRBD1
clone size: NA
J gene: TRBJ1-1
V gene: TRBV29-1
CDR3 protein: CSVVYDRGLEAFF
CDR3 DNA: TGCAGCGTTGTCTACGACAGGGGCCTTGAAGCTTTCTTT

D gene: NA
clone size: once
J gene: TRBJ1-4
V gene: TRBV5-4
CDR3 protein: CASCAGANCGKLFF
CDR3 DNA: TGTGCCAGCTGTGCAGGGGCTAATTGCGGAAAACTGTTTTTT

D gene: NA
clone size: NA
J gene: TRBJ1-4
V gene: TRBV29-1
CDR3 protein: CSALTGFNEKLFF
CDR3 DNA: TGCAGCGCCCTTACAGGGTTCAATGAAAAACTGTTTTTT

D gene: TRBD1
clone size: NA
J gene: TRBJ1-2
V gene: TRBV12-3/TRBV12-4
CDR3 protein: CASSMGQGFGYTF
CDR3 DNA: TGTGCCAGCAGTATGGGACAGGGATTTGGCTACACCTTC

D gene: NA
clone size: once
J gene: TRBJ2-1
V gene: TRBV2
CDR3 protein: CAGRLEPSPYNEQFF
CDR3 DNA: TGTGCCGGAAGGCTAGAACCGAGTCCGTACAATGAGCAGTTCTTC

D gene: NA
clone size: NA
J gene: TRBJ1-3
V gene: TRBV9
CDR3 protein: CASSPRVSPSGNTIYF
CDR3 DNA: TGTGCCAGCAGCCCTCGGGTCAGCCCTTCTGGAAACACCATATATTTT

D gene: NA
clone size: NA
J gene: TRBJ2-7
V gene: TRBV5-4
CDR3 protein: CASSLDAAYEQYF
CDR3 DNA: TGTGCCAGCAGCTTGGACGCGGCCTACGAGCAGTACTTC

D gene: TRBD2
clone size: few
J gene: TRBJ2-1
V gene: TRBV7-2
CDR3 protein: CASSLHPSGTYNEQFF
CDR3 DNA: TGTGCCAGCAGCTTACACCCTAGCGGGACTTACAATGAGCAGTTCTTC

D gene: NA
clone size: once
J gene: TRBJ2-5
V gene: TRBV5-6
CDR3 protein: CASSQEVVFETQYF
CDR3 DNA: TGTGCCAGCAGCCAGGAGGTGGTTTTTGAGACCCAGTACTTC